This T cell receptor beta chain came from a study of cytomegalovirus exposure and HLA in healthy donors (TCRdb year 2017). With regard to the full study: An earlier analysis of about 530 of the donors reported under 300 Gb of sequence data and some 110 million unique TCR beta sequences obtained from about 179 million T cells. A separate validation cohort of 100 to 150 different subjects was used in addition to the approximately 700-subject first cohort. Genome-wide SNP genotypes for about 65% of the roughly 670 donors were used in a later genetic analysis, which treated that subset as a discovery cohort. The genetic ancestry cluster associated with self-reported Caucasian donors included 65% to 90% of the roughly 360 genotyped donors. A later analysis re-examined previously published TCR beta repertoires from just over 650 donors and added high-resolution HLA genotyping to investigate patterns of TCR occurrence. Using immunosequencing, the study profiled T cell repertoires from around 670 subjects and related those repertoires to cytomegalovirus serostatus. All discovery cohort repertoires had been generated using a single sequencing platform. On average, around 230,000 unique TCR beta nucleotide sequences were sequenced per donor among fewer than 500 genotyped donors of the cohort, with roughly 18% of those sequences being non-productive. An earlier analysis of 587 of the donors used high-throughput TCR beta sequencing to judge whether each TCR beta V gene segment behaved as functional or pseudogenic. Rather than using new phenotypic data, the later analysis identified candidate immune exposures from TCR beta sequences and from how often those sequences occurred across donors. Class I and class II HLA loci were covered by the typing at four-digit resolution. Alongside the repertoire data, information on donor age, sex, ethnicity and CMV serostatus was compiled. Typing coverage varied by locus: roughly 629-640 donors for A, B, C, DRB1 and DQB1; 500 to 550 for DQA1; approximately 610 for DPA1; roughly 450 for DPB1. An early release that covered several hundred HLA-typed donors contained approximately 300 gigabases of sequencing data and tens of millions of unique TCR sequences. To predict cytomegalovirus infection status, the study brought together high-throughput TCR immunosequencing, statistical association of individual TCRs with disease status, and machine learning. Because of strong linkage in the cohort, five DR-DQ haplotypes were treated as single units for association and clustering. The aim of the study was to test whether cataloging public T cell receptors could identify signatures of past pathogen exposure. What the research found in general, with its limitations: For the cohort, immune exposure information was limited to CMV serostatus. HLA typing was unavailable for some donors at each locus, so association tests used only the typed subset. Broadly in line with IMGT annotations, most TCR beta V segments showed up in productive rearrangements about 90% or about 30% of the time in an earlier analysis of about 500 of the donors. A cluster of highly shared sequence variants was judged likely to represent a technical artifact of the sequencing pipeline. A total of roughly 160 TCR beta chains were listed by the study as associated with cytomegalovirus. When HLA alleles, especially DR and DQ, strongly co-occurred, TCR associations were difficult to assign to individual alleles. Linkage disequilibrium might explain the correlated functional status among segregating V segments, but an unknown experimental factor could not be excluded. V-gene and J-gene trimming of TCR beta chains was associated with a missense DCLRE1C variant in a later genetic analysis, and the association was replicated in an independent cohort. Compared with equally common non-associated chains, HLA-associated TCR beta chains in a later analysis were more clonally expanded and had lower generation probabilities. In a later analysis, TCR association rates were found to vary across HLA loci, with the most associated TCRs seen for DRB1 alleles and the fewest for HLA-C alleles. Three of the identified cytomegalovirus-associated TCR beta chains were confirmed in vitro to be specific for cytomegalovirus antigens. Compared with the approximately 710-donor mean, donors in an Asian-associated ancestry cluster had fewer N-insertions in productive TCRs, according to a later genetic analysis. A later analysis associated about 17,000 TCR beta sequences with specific HLA alleles at a false discovery rate of 0.05. A further reported finding was that TCR beta sequences accurately predicted the HLA-A and HLA-B alleles for most subjects in the first cohort. The earlier analysis of about 600 of the donors excluded roughly 17 rarely observed V segments, including chromosome 9 orphons, because counts were too low. A later analysis reported that several top co-occurrence clusters appeared linked to parvovirus B19, influenza, CMV and Epstein-Barr virus. Most TCR sequences were observed very rarely across donors, whereas some public TCRs were present in many individuals. In this cohort, only TCR beta chains were sequenced, and detectable features were limited by the absence of alpha or paired-chain data. Some IMGT-functional V segments, including TRBV6-2 and TRBV6-3, could not be told apart with the 87-base-pair reads, so those segments were excluded. Sequencing depth was assumed to be roughly uniform across donors in the presence/absence analyses, though that assumption may not hold. Cytomegalovirus status was reported to be diagnosed by the classifier with high specificity and sensitivity in both the original and validation cohorts. According to the authors, the approach could potentially be generalized to other disease states and immunological phenotypes. A later analysis found that most CMV-associated TCR beta chains appeared HLA-restricted, with HLA associations seemingly driven largely by CMV exposure.

Details on this clone: There is no known antigen for this receptor. Qualities for individual bases were not recorded, and no much larger clone is one base off.

Receptor amplification or capture employed the immunoSEQ multiplex PCR assay. The multiplex PCR relied on a mix of 60 forward primers for TCR Vbeta segments and 13 reverse primers for TCR Jbeta segments. The CDR3 region of rearranged TCR beta genes was amplified from genomic DNA with a multiplex PCR assay. The amplified TCR beta libraries were sequenced on the Illumina HiSeq System as 87-base-pair reads. For the original study's pipeline: A later analysis tallied around 80 million unique TCR beta chains across the 666 repertoires, and approximately 12 million of those chains were shared by two or more donors. Raw reads were error-corrected and collapsed into unique sequences by a nearest-neighbor algorithm in which closely related sequences were merged to remove PCR and sequencing errors. CDR3 sequences were aligned to IMGT reference sequences to assign V, D and J gene segments. Each retained sequence needed at least a six-nucleotide match to both a V gene segment and a J gene segment. Rearrangements were called productive when the CDR3 lacked stop codons and stayed in frame with V and J; all others were non-productive. CDR3 was defined by IMGT convention, running from the second conserved V-encoded cysteine to the conserved J-encoded phenylalanine. The earlier analysis of 550 to 650 of the donors excluded any sequence lacking an unambiguous match to a single V gene segment. An earlier analysis of approximately 590 of the donors called V segments functional above 56.7% productive rearrangements and segregating when the between-donor standard deviation exceeded 5%. A statistical classification framework was developed to diagnose cytomegalovirus status using the catalog of TCR beta chain sequences. A later analysis assigned V and J genes by comparing TCR nucleotide sequences with IMGT/GENE-DB human TR gene sequences. The TCRdist pipeline was used in a later analysis to assign CDR3 sequences and most-parsimonious VDJ recombination scenarios. In a later analysis, each TCR beta chain was defined by its CDR3 amino acid sequence together with its V-gene family, and reads without a unique V-gene family were excluded. In a later analysis, around 650 highly shared, low-generation-probability nucleotide sequences were removed to address suspected cross-contamination and a sequencing artifact. A later analysis calculated a clonal expansion index for each public chain from normalized within-repertoire ranks of inferred template counts. In a later analysis, generation probabilities were computed using a VDJ recombination model fitted to out-of-frame rearrangements, and the results were checked against IGoR. Hypergeometric tests were used in a later analysis to score TCR-TCR, TCR-HLA and TCR-CMV co-occurrence, with a repertoire-size bias correction applied to the TCR pairs. False discovery rates were estimated in a later analysis by permuting HLA or CMV assignments 20 times. In a later analysis, co-occurring TCRs were grouped using DBSCAN, with TCRdist sequence similarity added in when clustering inside HLA-allele-positive subsets. For co-occurrence clustering, repertoires with fewer than 30,000 or more than 120,000 public chains were excluded, along with five repertoires with anomalous nucleotide sharing. Drawn from immuneACCESS, this table holds only the in-frame rearrangements with V and J called that TCRdb kept. Clones are partly lost; checked studies trace under half to an unresolved V gene and leave the rest unexplained. V and J calls and clone size are those listed in that table; D and trimming were worked out from the DNA. The sample table contains approximately 160,000 clones; only one count was recorded for 84% of them. The top ten clonotypes cover under 5% of the sample.

Relative to germline, V is missing 3 bases and J is missing 9 bases, with 14 bases of the junction outside any gene match. Inclusive of the bounding cysteine and phenylalanine, the CDR3 is 16 residues long. The retained sequence is limited to the CDR3, 48 bases, with the frame set at the first base. CDR1 MDHEN and CDR2 SYDVKM were looked up in the germline V gene. In total, roughly 670 healthy bone marrow donors made up the cohort. At the time of sampling, every cohort member was nominally healthy, though immune exposures that went unrecorded were likely present. The donor was CMV seronegative and belonged to the group of more than 300 seronegative cohort members. Every donor gave a peripheral blood sample, and the peripheral blood mononuclear cells from that sample were used for TCR beta sequencing. The Qiagen DNeasy Blood Extraction Kit was used to extract genomic DNA from the blood cell samples.

The receptor was derived from a man aged 18 to 29 in good health and CMV-seronegative. The chain links TRBV28 with TRBJ2-1; a stretch of 7 junction bases matches TRBD2. Input material: PBMCs. The DNA reads TGTGCCAGCAGTTTCGGGTGGGCTAGCGGTTTCGCTGAGCAGTTCTTC. Its coded protein is CASSFGWASGFAEQFF.